Presented here are 20 T cell receptor beta chains from one specimen sequenced in a study of shared clonotypes between healthy human individuals. Profiling relied on immunoSEQ multiplex PCR, and the TCRdb table lists in-frame clones only, not all of them. The sample shows some 2,000,000 clones, about 95% of them seen only once. CD8 cells regarded as naive lacked CD45RO, were positively chosen for CCR7, and omitted terminally differentiated effector memory CD45RA+ cells. The sample consisted of naive CD8+ T cells sorted from blood. These receptors came from a man between 18 and 29 years old in good health.

The chain carries TRBV29-1 and TRBJ2-7, with TRBD1 identical over 8 bases. Germline V gene sequence: CDR1 SQVTM, CDR2 ANQGSEA. J was trimmed by 7 bases and V by 1 base; bases with no gene match: 3. This CDR3 is 12 amino acids long. The CDR3 nucleotides are TGCAGCGTTGAAGTACAGGGGGATGAGCAGTACTTC. Translation gives CSVEVQGDEQYF.

Comments on this clone: The sample holds other DNA sequences that translate to the same CDR3. V is TRBV6-5 and J is TRBJ2-5; 7 nucleotides agree with TRBD1. The CDR3 runs 14 residues. Looked up from germline, CDR1 is MNHEY and CDR2 is SVGAGI. Trimming cost V 2 bases and J 4 bases; bases outside gene matches: 4. CDR3: CASSYRGQGETQYF. The DNA for the CDR3 is TGTGCCAGCAGTTACAGGGGGCAGGGAGAGACCCAGTACTTC.

CDR3: CASSETGSSYNEQFF. In DNA, the CDR3 is TGTGCCAGCAGCGAGACAGGGAGCTCCTACAATGAGCAGTTCTTC. V and J are TRBV7-3 and TRBJ2-1; 7 positions match TRBD1. The V and J ends lost 5 bases and 0 bases, in that order; junction bases with no gene match: 4. The CDR3 runs to 15 residues. Germline values: CDR1 SGHTA, CDR2 FQGTGA. The full variable domain, completed using reference TRBV7-3 and TRBJ2-1, is GAGVSQTPSNKVTEKGKYVELRCDPISGHTALYWYRQSLGQGPEFLIYFQGTGAADDSGLPNDRFFAVRPEGSVSTLKIQRTERGDSAVYLCASSETGSSYNEQFFGPGTRLTVL.

This chain uses TRBV7-6 with TRBJ2-1; 13 positions match TRBD2. The CDR3 loop spans 17 amino acids. The J segment lost 7 bases and the V segment lost 0 bases, leaving 6 bases of the junction unmatched. Germline values: CDR1 SGHVS, CDR2 FNYEAQ. The CDR3 protein is CASSLAPPTSGRNEQFF. The CDR3 DNA reads TGTGCCAGCAGCTTAGCGCCCCCGACTAGCGGGAGGAATGAGCAGTTCTTC. Based on the CDR3 plus reference TRBV7-6 and TRBJ2-1, the full variable domain is GAGVSQSPRYKVTKRGQDVALRCDPISGHVSLYWYRQALGQGPEFLTYFNYEAQQDKSGLPNDRFSAERPEGSISTLTIQRTEQRDSAMYRCASSLAPPTSGRNEQFFGPGTRLTVL.

The chain carries TRBV7-6 and TRBJ2-2; 8 bases line up with TRBD1. The V gene end was trimmed by 4 bases and the J gene end by 8 bases; junction bases not matched to a gene: 12. The V gene's germline CDR1 is SGHVS and CDR2 FNYEAQ. The CDR3 length is 16 residues. The CDR3 sequence: CASSSPDRGRAGELFF. CDR3 nucleotide sequence: TGTGCCAGCAGCTCGCCAGACAGGGGCAGGGCTGGGGAGCTGTTTTTT.

V is TRBV15 and J is TRBJ1-5, with D possibly matching TRBD1 (5 bases). CDR1 LNHNV and CDR2 YYDKDF come from the germline V gene (reference sequence). CDR3 length: 16 residues. Trimming pared 6 bases from V and 2 bases from J, leaving 17 bases between. For the CDR3, the DNA is TGTGCCACCAGGAGTCGGGGAGGGGTTGGCAATCAGCCCCAGCATTTT. It translates to CATRSRGGVGNQPQHF. Drawing the rest from reference TRBV15 and TRBJ1-5, the complete variable domain is DAMVIQNPRYQVTQFGKPVTLSCSQTLNHNVMYWYQQKSSQAPKLLFHYYDKDFNNEADTPDNFQSRRPNTSFCFLDIRSPGLGDTAMYLCATRSRGGVGNQPQHFGDGTRLSIL.

The chain joins TRBV7-8 to TRBJ2-1; 13 bases line up with TRBD2. The V and J ends lost 8 bases and 4 bases, in that order; junction bases with no gene match: 11. Per the germline V gene, CDR1 is SGHVS and CDR2 is FQNEAQ. The CDR3 is made up of 17 amino acids. CDR3 nucleotides: TGTGCCAGCGGGAGACTAGCGGGAGGAATGGGATACAATGAGCAGTTCTTC. Amino acid sequence: CASGRLAGGMGYNEQFF.

The chain employs TRBV30 and TRBJ2-1, with D unresolved. Germline CDR1 GTSNPN, CDR2 SVGIG (reference sequence). CDR3 length: 13 amino acids. V was trimmed by 2 bases and J by 4 bases, leaving 9 bases between them. For the CDR3, the DNA is TGTGCCTGGAGTAGTACAGCTTACAATGAGCAGTTCTTC. Amino acid sequence: CAWSSTAYNEQFF.

This clone came up a few times. V usage is TRBV4-1 and J usage is TRBJ1-5; D gene ambiguous. Germline V CDR1 and CDR2: MGHRA, YSYEKL. The CDR3 length is 15 residues. Trimming cost V 1 base and J 1 base, with 8 bases left between them. The CDR3 DNA is TGCGCCAGCAGCCAAGGGGCAGAAAGCAATCAGCCCCAGCATTTT. Translation gives CASSQGAESNQPQHF.

V is TRBV13 and J is TRBJ2-7; D unresolved. There are 14 residues in the CDR3. Germline CDR1 is PRHDT and CDR2 is FYEKMQ (reference sequence). V was trimmed by 0 bases and J by 2 bases, leaving 8 bases between them. CDR3 bases: TGTGCCAGCAGCTTAGGCGAGCAGACCTACGAGCAGTACTTC. Translated, it gives CASSLGEQTYEQYF.

About this clone itself: At the DNA level, this CDR3 is encoded by other sequences in the same sample as well. The V gene is TRBV30, the J gene TRBJ1-1; D not certain. The CDR3 contains 11 residues. Germline V lookup: CDR1 GTSNPN, CDR2 SVGIG (reference sequence). The V gene lost 2 bases and the J gene lost 5 bases, with 6 bases spanning the gap. In DNA, the CDR3 is TGTGCCTGGAGTTACGGAACTGAAGCTTTCTTT. This sequence encodes CAWSYGTEAFF.

The chain is built from TRBV7-9 and TRBJ1-1; D unclear. The V end was cut by 6 bases, the J end by 2 bases, with 10 bases between. The CDR3 sequence is 13 residues long. CDR1 and CDR2 from the germline V gene are SEHNR and FQNEAQ (reference sequence). The CDR3 loop is CASRGKANTEAFF. The CDR3, as DNA: TGTGCCAGCAGGGGCAAGGCTAACACTGAAGCTTTCTTT.

As for this clone: The sample contains more than one DNA sequence encoding this CDR3. The chain has TRBV5-1 and TRBJ2-7; no definite D call. Germline V lookup: CDR1 SGHRS, CDR2 YFSETQ. The V end lost 0 bases, the J end lost 2 bases, and 9 bases lay between the germline ends. This CDR3 has 14 amino acids. The CDR3 loop is CASSLGSGPYEQYF. The CDR3, as DNA: TGCGCCAGCAGCTTGGGGTCAGGCCCCTACGAGCAGTACTTC.

V usage is TRBV9 and J usage is TRBJ2-3; 11 bases line up with TRBD2. Germline values: CDR1 SGDLS, CDR2 YYNGEE. Trimming at V came to 4 bases and at J to 6 bases, leaving 4 bases not matched to a gene. This CDR3 comprises 14 residues. CDR3 loop: CASSSRLAGDTQYF. As DNA, the CDR3 is TGTGCCAGCAGCTCCAGACTAGCGGGGGATACGCAGTATTTT.

This rearrangement joins TRBV27 to TRBJ2-5; D is unclear. This CDR3 has 14 amino acids. Germline loops: CDR1 MNHEY, CDR2 SMNVEV (reference sequence). V was shortened by 2 bases and J by 2 bases, with 9 bases between the two germline ends. The CDR3 spells CASSLRSSQETQYF. The CDR3 DNA reads as TGTGCCAGCAGTTTAAGGTCCAGTCAAGAGACCCAGTACTTC.

In the case of this clone: Additional DNA sequences in this sample encode the identical CDR3. This rearrangement joins TRBV7-6 to TRBJ2-2; D is unclear. V gave up 2 bases and J gave up 1 base, with 5 bases separating them. The CDR3 loop spans 14 amino acids. Germline assignment: CDR1 SGHVS and CDR2 FNYEAQ. CDR3 nucleotide sequence: TGTGCCAGCAGCTTATACAAGAACACCGGGGAGCTGTTTTTT. Its protein product is CASSLYKNTGELFF.

The rearrangement joins TRBV6-4 to TRBJ1-2, with D unresolved. V lost 0 bases, J lost 4 bases, and 6 bases lay in between. Germline-derived CDR1 and CDR2 are MRHNA and SNTAGT. The CDR3 totals 13 residues. The DNA of the CDR3 is TGTGCCAGCAGTGACTCTTACGGCTATGGCTACACCTTC. This translates into CASSDSYGYGYTF.

The gene calls are TRBV2 and TRBJ1-5; D remains unclear. Germline V gives CDR1 SNHLY, CDR2 FYNNEI. The CDR3 contains 16 residues. V was pared by 1 base and J by 2 bases, with 12 bases between. The CDR3 region has the DNA TGTGCCAGCAGTGAAGAGGCAAATCTGGGCAATCAGCCCCAGCATTTT. Encoded protein: CASSEEANLGNQPQHF.

The chain is built from TRBV5-1 and TRBJ2-1, with a tentative D call TRBD2 (5 bases). The CDR3 sequence is 13 residues long. The germline V gene has CDR1 SGHRS and CDR2 YFSETQ. The V gene lost 5 bases and the J gene lost 9 bases, with 15 bases spanning the gap. In nucleotides, the CDR3 is TGCGCCAGCAGTGTTGAGAGGGTGGGTGAGCAGTTCTTC. Translating gives CASSVERVGEQFF.

As to this clone: The sample has other DNA sequences that encode this CDR3 too. V gene TRBV6-5 combines with J gene TRBJ2-1; D unresolved. The CDR3 runs 13 residues. V was trimmed by 0 bases and J by 7 bases, leaving 7 bases between them. In germline, CDR1 is MNHEY, CDR2 SVGAGI. This CDR3 reads CASSYSNGNEQFF. CDR3 in DNA: TGTGCCAGCAGTTACTCGAACGGTAATGAGCAGTTCTTC.